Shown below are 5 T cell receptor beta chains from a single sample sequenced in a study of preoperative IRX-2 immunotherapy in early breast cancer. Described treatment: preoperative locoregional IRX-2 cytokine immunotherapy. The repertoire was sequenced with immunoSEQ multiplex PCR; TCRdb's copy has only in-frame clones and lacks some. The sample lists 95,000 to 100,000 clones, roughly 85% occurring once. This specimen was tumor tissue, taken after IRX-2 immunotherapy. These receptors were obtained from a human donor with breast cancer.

The CDR3 sequence: CASSPFPAGGRGETQYF. The CDR3 DNA sequence: TGCGCCAGCAGTCCGTTCCCAGCGGGAGGCCGGGGGGAGACCCAGTACTTC. The chain uses TRBV5-1 and TRBJ2-5, with 9 positions matching TRBD2. Per germline, CDR1 SGHRS and CDR2 YFSETQ. Germline trimming cut 5 bases from V and 5 bases from J; bases unmatched to any gene: 16. CDR3 length: 17 amino acids.

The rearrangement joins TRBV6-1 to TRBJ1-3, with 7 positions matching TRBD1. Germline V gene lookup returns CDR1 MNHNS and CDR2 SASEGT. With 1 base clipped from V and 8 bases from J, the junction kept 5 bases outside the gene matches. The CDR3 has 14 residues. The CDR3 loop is CASSEVIQGDTIYF. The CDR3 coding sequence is TGTGCCAGCAGTGAAGTGATCCAGGGGGACACCATATATTTT.

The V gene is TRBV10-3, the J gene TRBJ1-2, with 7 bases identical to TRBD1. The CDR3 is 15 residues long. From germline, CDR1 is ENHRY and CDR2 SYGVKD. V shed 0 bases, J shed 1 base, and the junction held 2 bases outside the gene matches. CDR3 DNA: TGTGCCATCAGTGAGTCGACAGGGCTTAACTATGGCTACACCTTC. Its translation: CAISESTGLNYGYTF.

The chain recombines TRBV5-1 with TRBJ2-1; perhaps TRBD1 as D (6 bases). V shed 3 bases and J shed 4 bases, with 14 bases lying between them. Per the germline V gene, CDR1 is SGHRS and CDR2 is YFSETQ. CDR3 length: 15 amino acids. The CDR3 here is CASSSGQLRYNEQFF. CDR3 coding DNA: TGCGCCAGCAGCTCCGGACAGCTACGTTACAATGAGCAGTTCTTC.

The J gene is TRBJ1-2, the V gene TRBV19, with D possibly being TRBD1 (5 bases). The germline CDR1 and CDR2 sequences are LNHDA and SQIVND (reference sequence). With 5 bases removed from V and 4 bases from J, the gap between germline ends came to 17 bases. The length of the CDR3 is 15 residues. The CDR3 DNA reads TGTGCCAGTAGTCCGCGAGGGGTGATCGGCTATGGCTACACCTTC. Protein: CASSPRGVIGYGYTF.